The following is a T cell receptor beta chain sequence with its context. As originally analysed: Counts of nucleated cells, estimated from reference gene primer amplification, were obtained. Clones were sequenced by immunoSEQ multiplex PCR, and TCRdb holds only the in-frame ones, with some missing. That table is the source of V, J and clone size, and D and trimming were worked out from the DNA. The sample has about 210,000 clones, more than 85% seen once; the top ten hold approximately 0.66%. This entry belongs to a study of blood T cell repertoires in COVID-19. On the study more broadly: Both acute and convalescent COVID-19 samples were obtained from the United States, Italy and Spain.

The germline V gene has CDR1 SGHAT and CDR2 FQNNGV. Trimming removed 6 bases from V and 0 bases from J; junction bases left unmatched: 4. The CDR3 spans 16 residues. The V gene is TRBV11-2, the J gene TRBJ2-2, with 10 positions matching TRBD1. This clonotype was obtained from a man aged 35-49 years with acute or convalescent COVID-19. The sample consisted of peripheral blood. The CDR3 region has the DNA TGTGCCAGCAGTAGACAGGGGGCCGCGAACACCGGGGAGCTGTTTTTT. Its protein is CASSRQGAANTGELFF.